This note documents a single TCR beta chain sequence. The antigen is undetermined. The CDR3 runs 12 residues. V gave up 1 base and J gave up 8 bases, with 8 bases separating them. Germline CDR1 SGHTA, CDR2 FQGNSA. These data originate in a study of T cell responses to AZD1222 COVID-19 vaccine. Study-wide results and limits: Clonal diversity was possibly underestimated; the donors were predominantly white British and more often female.

TCRdb keeps only in-frame clones here, not all; method: immunoSEQ multiplex PCR. The sample holds more than 150,000 clones, around nine tenths seen once. This chain uses TRBV7-2 with TRBJ1-2; D is ambiguous. Sequenced material: peripheral blood, taken 28 days after the second AZD1222 dose. The receptor's source is an adult who received the AZD1222 COVID-19 vaccine. The CDR3 DNA is TGTGCCAGCAGCTTAGACCGAAGAGGCTACACCTTC. It translates to CASSLDRRGYTF.